This T cell receptor (beta chain) emerged from a study of blood T cell repertoires in COVID-19. Study background: The study drew acute and convalescent COVID-19 samples from the United States, Italy and Spain.

TCRdb's copy holds only in-frame clones and misses some; the assay was immunoSEQ multiplex PCR. The profile shows 290,000 or so clones, 90% of them singletons. Allocation to cohorts depended on clinical history reported by the participants. CDR1 and CDR2 from the germline V gene are GTSNPN and SVGIG (reference sequence). The CDR3 is 15 residues long. J gave up 2 bases and V 0 bases, and 5 bases lay outside the gene matches. Sequencing input: PBMCs or T cells enriched from blood (not recorded which). The receptor comes from a young woman with acute COVID-19. V is TRBV30 and J is TRBJ2-7, with 9 positions matching TRBD2. CDR3 residues: CAWSVALAGTYEQYF. Here the CDR3 DNA reads TGTGCCTGGAGTGTTGCCCTAGCGGGGACCTACGAGCAGTACTTC. Full variable domain (outside the CDR3, taken from reference TRBV30 and TRBJ2-7): SQTIHQWPATLVQPVGSPLSLECTVEGTSNPNLYWYRQAAGRGLQLLFYSVGIGQISSEVPQNLSASRPQDRQFILSSKKLLLSDSGFYLCAWSVALAGTYEQYFGPGTRLTVT.